These 7 T cell receptor beta chains were all obtained from the same sample, sequenced in a study of OX40 agonist ivuxolimab in advanced cancers. Sequenced by immunoSEQ multiplex PCR; TCRdb stores in-frame clones only, minus some. The table records tens of thousands of clones, around 87% of them present only once. This specimen was CD4+ or CD8+ T cells sorted from blood, taken in a trial of the OX40 agonist ivuxolimab. These receptors were collected from an adult with an advanced solid tumor such as melanoma, head and neck, liver or kidney cancer.

J is TRBJ2-6 and V is TRBV6-4, with TRBD1 identical over 11 bases. The CDR3 is 18 residues long. V lost 0 bases to trimming and J lost 1 base; unmatched junction nucleotides: 2. Germline V gives CDR1 MRHNA, CDR2 SNTAGT. CDR3 in amino acids: CASSDSGQGASGANVLTF. CDR3 nucleotides: TGTGCCAGCAGTGACTCTGGACAGGGGGCATCTGGGGCCAACGTCCTGACTTTC.

This clone was seen only a few times. This chain connects TRBV2 to TRBJ1-6, with 8 bases fitting TRBD1. The CDR3 has 18 residues. The V segment lost 7 bases and the J segment 0 bases; nucleotides outside the gene matches: 11. Per the germline V gene, CDR1 is SNHLY and CDR2 is FYNNEI. DNA for the CDR3: TGTGCCAGCACCTCCTTGGGACAGGAGAGCTCCTATAATTCACCCCTCCACTTT. Amino acid sequence: CASTSLGQESSYNSPLHF.

The chain has TRBV27 and TRBJ1-5; maybe TRBD1 (5 bases). The CDR3 sequence is 16 residues long. CDR1 is MNHEY, CDR2 SMNVEV, per germline (reference sequence). Trimming shortened V by 2 bases and J by 4 bases, and 15 bases separated the two germline ends. CDR3 in DNA: TGTGCCAGCAGTTTACGGGCAGGGACGGGGAATCAGCCCCAGCATTTT. Amino acids: CASSLRAGTGNQPQHF.

The chain has TRBV6-1 and TRBJ2-3, with 8 bases matching TRBD1. CDR1 MNHNS and CDR2 SASEGT come from the germline V gene. The V gene end was trimmed by 5 bases and the J gene end by 5 bases; junction bases not matched to a gene: 6. The CDR3 totals 14 residues. The CDR3 reads CASSTGQGIDTQYF. CDR3 nucleotide sequence: TGTGCCAGCAGTACCGGACAGGGTATAGATACGCAGTATTTT.

The chain carries TRBV19 and TRBJ2-5; TRBD1 matches 7 bases. With V trimmed by 6 bases and J by 0 bases, 4 bases remained unmatched. From germline, CDR1 is LNHDA and CDR2 SQIVND (reference sequence). CDR3 length: 14 amino acids. CDR3 region: CASSLGQNQETQYF. The CDR3 bases are TGTGCCAGTAGCCTGGGACAGAACCAAGAGACCCAGTACTTC. The full variable domain, completed using reference TRBV19 and TRBJ2-5, is DGGITQSPKYLFRKEGQNVTLSCEQNLNHDAMYWYRQDPGQGLRLIYYSQIVNDFQKGDIAEGYSVSREKKESFPLTVTSAQKNPTAFYLCASSLGQNQETQYFGPGTRLLVL.

The rearrangement links TRBV4-1 to TRBJ2-7, with a possible D match to TRBD2 (6 bases). The germline V gene encodes CDR1 MGHRA and CDR2 YSYEKL. V shed 1 base and J shed 6 bases, with 19 bases lying between them. The CDR3 sequence is 16 residues long. The CDR3 coding sequence is TGCGCCAGCAGCCAAGGCTTGCGGGACGTCGGTGGCGAGCAGTACTTC. The encoded protein is CASSQGLRDVGGEQYF.

This chain joins TRBV4-1 and TRBJ2-1, with D tentatively TRBD1 (6 bases). The CDR3 is made up of 16 amino acids. The germline V gene encodes CDR1 MGHRA and CDR2 YSYEKL. Trimming pared 1 base from V and 8 bases from J, leaving 18 bases between. The CDR3 bases are TGCGCCAGCAGCCAAGGAAGGCAGGGGCGAGGGGATGAGCAGTTCTTC. This sequence encodes CASSQGRQGRGDEQFF.